One and the same sample provided the 17 T cell receptor beta chains below, sequenced in a study of breast tumors, draining lymph nodes, adjacent tissues. Axillary draining lymph nodes of breast cancer patients supplied the node samples. TCRdb used MiXCR to reprocess the multiplex PCR reads, holding one entry per CDR3 protein. The data hold approximately 200,000 distinct CDR3 sequences, with around 33% observed a single time. Material for sequencing was axillary lymph node tissue. These receptor sequences come from a female donor with breast cancer. Some clones in this sample may be carry-over from other donors' samples.

Ten or more counts support this clonotype. J is TRBJ1-2 and V is TRBV18; TRBD1 aligns across 7 bases. V dropped 1 base and J dropped 6; count of bases not matched to a gene: 2. Germline CDR1 reads KGHSH; CDR2 reads LQKENI. The CDR3 has 13 residues. The CDR3 is CASSPQGADGYTF. DNA of the CDR3: TGTGCCAGCTCACCACAGGGGGCGGATGGCTACACCTTC. The full variable domain, in which reference TRBV18 and TRBJ1-2 provide the parts outside the CDR3, is NAGVMQNPRHLVRRRGQEARLRCSPMKGHSHVYWYRQLPEEGLKFMVYLQKENIIDESGMPKERFSAEFPKEGPSILRIQQVVRGDSAAYFCASSPQGADGYTFGSGTRLTVV.

This clonotype was picked up many times. V and J are TRBV12-3 or TRBV12-4 and TRBJ2-1; a weak D match, TRBD1 (5 bases). Trimming pared 7 bases from V and 10 bases from J, leaving 11 bases between. The CDR3 totals 11 residues. For the CDR3, the DNA is TGTGCCAGCACCCTGACAGTAGAGCAGTTCTTC. Residues: CASTLTVEQFF.

This clonotype was counted at least ten times. The J gene is TRBJ2-7, the V gene TRBV18; D is tentatively TRBD1 or TRBD2 (5 bases each). Trimming removed 3 bases at V and 3 bases at J, with 18 bases between. In germline, CDR1 is KGHSH, CDR2 LQKENI. This CDR3 contains 16 residues. In DNA, the CDR3 is TGTGCCAGCTCACCTCAAGCCGGGACGCCACACTACGAGCAGTACTTC. It specifies CASSPQAGTPHYEQYF. The full variable domain, with the rest looked up from reference TRBV18 and TRBJ2-7, is NAGVMQNPRHLVRRRGQEARLRCSPMKGHSHVYWYRQLPEEGLKFMVYLQKENIIDESGMPKERFSAEFPKEGPSILRIQQVVRGDSAAYFCASSPQAGTPHYEQYFGPGTRLTVT.

This clonotype has a handful of counts. V and J are TRBV30 and TRBJ2-7; 7 positions match TRBD1. CDR3 length: 14 amino acids. Looked up from germline, CDR1 is GTSNPN and CDR2 is SVGIG (reference sequence). V lost 2 bases to trimming and J lost 7 bases; unmatched junction nucleotides: 11. The CDR3 spells CAWSRQGQGGEQYF. For the CDR3, the DNA is TGTGCCTGGAGTCGACAGGGCCAGGGTGGGGAGCAGTACTTC.

The V gene is TRBV10-3, the J gene TRBJ1-4; a weak D match, TRBD1 (6 bases). Trimming removed 2 bases from V and 7 bases from J, with 11 bases in between. Germline values: CDR1 ENHRY, CDR2 SYGVKD. The CDR3 loop spans 14 amino acids. The CDR3 is CAISERGAGEKLFF. The CDR3 DNA follows: TGTGCCATCAGTGAGAGGGGGGCTGGTGAAAAACTGTTTTTT.

This clonotype came up many times. This rearrangement joins TRBV20-1 to TRBJ2-7; D may correspond to TRBD1 or TRBD2 (5 bases each). Per germline, CDR1 DFQATT and CDR2 SNEGSKA (reference sequence). CDR3 length equals 13 residues. V was cut by 6 bases and J by 3 bases, with 15 bases left in between. The CDR3 DNA reads as TGCAGTGCCTCCGGGGACCAGGGCTACGAGCAGTACTTC. Its protein is CSASGDQGYEQYF.

This chain links TRBV29-1 with TRBJ2-3; 9 bases agree with TRBD2. The CDR3 length is 15 residues. Trimming removed 8 bases from V and 0 bases from J; junction bases left unmatched: 9. Germline CDR1 reads SQVTM; CDR2 reads ANQGSEA. The CDR3 coding sequence is TGCAGCCAACCGCTAGCGGGGTCTAGCACAGATACGCAGTATTTT. Protein sequence: CSQPLAGSSTDTQYF.

The sample holds many counts of this clonotype. The CDR3 nucleotides are TGTGCCAGCAGTCCCCGACAGGGAAACTATGGCTACACCTTC. Translated: CASSPRQGNYGYTF. V and J are TRBV12-3 or TRBV12-4 and TRBJ1-2; TRBD1 matches at 7 bases. This CDR3 spans 14 amino acids. The V gene end was trimmed by 5 bases and the J gene end by 2 bases; junction bases not matched to a gene: 5.

This clonotype was picked up many times. Germline is not matched at one junction end, which may reflect a read error. The chain has TRBV6-5 and TRBJ2-3, with D maybe TRBD1 (5 bases). Germline V lookup: CDR1 MNHEY, CDR2 SVGAGI. The CDR3 is 13 residues long. This chain's CDR3 is CASSNSYRDTQYF. In DNA, the CDR3 is TGTGCCAGCAGTAACTCTTACAGGGATACGCAGTATTTT.

This clonotype was recorded at least ten times. V and J are TRBV2 and TRBJ2-5, with TRBD2 identical over 8 bases. This CDR3 is built from 14 residues. Germline loops: CDR1 SNHLY, CDR2 FYNNEI. J lost 1 base, V lost 7 bases, and 5 bases had no gene match. The CDR3 sequence is CASKRTSGQETQYF. In nucleotides, the CDR3 is TGTGCCAGCAAAAGAACTAGCGGCCAAGAGACCCAGTACTTC.

This clonotype was picked up many times. The V and J genes are TRBV7-9 and TRBJ2-5; no clear D gene. CDR1 is SEHNR and CDR2 is FQNEAQ in the germline V gene (reference sequence). This CDR3 has 14 amino acids. V was pared by 5 bases and J by 2 bases, with 12 bases between. The chain's CDR3 is CASSERVGQETQYF. CDR3 nucleotide sequence: TGTGCCAGCAGCGAACGGGTCGGACAAGAGACCCAGTACTTC.

This clonotype was seen many times. The V call is TRBV7-2, the J call TRBJ2-7, with 8 bases lining up with TRBD1. The J segment lost 5 bases and the V segment lost 5 bases, leaving 5 bases of the junction unmatched. From germline, CDR1 is SGHTA and CDR2 FQGNSA. The CDR3 contains 13 residues. Written as DNA, the CDR3 is TGTGCCAGCAGCCCCGACAGGGGCCACGAGCAGTACTTC. Translating it yields CASSPDRGHEQYF.

The V gene is TRBV7-3, the J gene TRBJ2-7; 14 nucleotides match TRBD2. The ends lost 5 bases at V and 2 bases at J; junction bases unmatched: 8. CDR3 size: 17 residues. CDR1 and CDR2 from the germline V gene are SGHTA and FQGTGA. The CDR3 coding sequence is TGTGCCAGCAGCACGGGACTAGCGGGAGAGGGGGCCTACGAGCAGTACTTC. Residues: CASSTGLAGEGAYEQYF.

The chain links TRBV6-6 to TRBJ2-7; a possible D gene is TRBD1 (6 bases). V was cut by 5 bases and J by 7 bases, with 15 bases left in between. The CDR3 contains 13 residues. Germline V gene data show CDR1 as MNHNY and CDR2 as SVGAGI (reference sequence). CDR3 residues: CASSTGLTGEQYF. The CDR3 nucleotides read TGTGCCAGCAGTACAGGGTTAACCGGGGAGCAGTACTTC.

CDR3 DNA: TGTGCCAGCAGTCTCCGGAATGAAAAACTGTTTTTT. Translation gives CASSLRNEKLFF. The chain links TRBV6-5 to TRBJ1-4; no definite D call. Germline V lookup: CDR1 MNHEY, CDR2 SVGAGI. CDR3 length: 12 amino acids. Trimming pared 5 bases from V and 5 bases from J, leaving 6 bases between.

This clonotype was detected ten times or more. V gene TRBV7-9 combines with J gene TRBJ2-7, with 10 bases identical to TRBD2. CDR3 size: 17 residues. CDR1 SEHNR and CDR2 FQNEAQ come from the germline V gene (reference sequence). V lost 2 bases to trimming and J lost 3 bases; unmatched junction nucleotides: 10. As DNA, the CDR3 is TGTGCCAGCAGCTTATGGGGGGGGCTAGCGGGAGACTACGAGCAGTACTTC. It codes for CASSLWGGLAGDYEQYF.

This clonotype was counted many times. This chain links TRBV12-3 or TRBV12-4 with TRBJ2-5, with D possibly TRBD1 on 6 matching bases. The CDR3 extends over 15 amino acids. Trimming took off 6 bases at V and 1 base at J, with 15 bases between the two ends. The CDR3 sequence is CASSQLGGIQETQYF. CDR3 coding DNA: TGTGCCAGCAGCCAACTAGGGGGAATCCAAGAGACCCAGTACTTC.